Presented here are 23 T cell receptor beta chains from one specimen sequenced in a study of control samples from healthy donors and cancer patients. Only in-frame clones appear in the TCRdb table, and some are missing; sequencing was by immunoSEQ multiplex PCR. The sample includes roughly 86,000 clones, 90% of them seen just once. The sequenced sample was blood. The origin of the receptors is a woman aged 18-29 years in good health.

V gene TRBV27 combines with J gene TRBJ1-1; no firm D call. Germline lookup yields CDR1 MNHEY and CDR2 SMNVEV (reference sequence). V was shortened by 6 bases and J by 5 bases, with 19 bases between the two germline ends. The CDR3 is made up of 15 amino acids. This CDR3 reads CASSLTGTRGTEAFF. The CDR3 coding sequence is TGTGCCAGCAGCCTGACGGGAACCCGGGGAACTGAAGCTTTCTTT.

This chain connects TRBV12-5 to TRBJ2-2; D might be TRBD1 or TRBD2, each matching 6 bases. The CDR3 loop spans 14 amino acids. The V end lost 6 bases, the J end lost 1 base, and 9 bases lay between the germline ends. CDR1 is LGHNT, CDR2 FRNRAP, per germline. The CDR3 coding sequence is TGTGCTAGTGGAGGGGGGCTGAACACCGGGGAGCTGTTTTTT. As protein: CASGGGLNTGELFF.

The chain links TRBV3-1 (or the pseudogene TRBV3-2) to TRBJ1-1; D possibly corresponds to TRBD1 (5 bases). This CDR3 is 13 amino acids long. The germline V and J ends were trimmed by 1 base and 5 bases, with 8 bases remaining between them. Germline CDR1 LGHDT, CDR2 YNNKEL (reference sequence). Here the CDR3 reads CASSQVGGTEAFF. DNA of the CDR3: TGTGCCAGCAGCCAAGTCGGGGGAACTGAAGCTTTCTTT.

This chain connects TRBV3-1 (or the pseudogene TRBV3-2) to TRBJ2-7, with a weak D call TRBD1 (5 bases). There are 12 residues in the CDR3. Germline CDR1 is LGHDT and CDR2 is YNNKEL (reference sequence). V shed 4 bases and J shed 5 bases, with 9 bases lying between them. This chain's CDR3 is CASSLGVDEQYF. The CDR3 DNA is TGTGCCAGCAGCCTAGGGGTGGACGAGCAGTACTTC.

The rearrangement links TRBV10-1 to TRBJ1-2; no firm D call. V lost 0 bases and J 8 bases, leaving 19 bases between the germline ends. The CDR3 sequence is 16 residues long. In germline, CDR1 is WNHNN, CDR2 SYGVQD (reference sequence). The CDR3 region has the DNA TGCGCCAGCAGTGAGTCCCCCGGTAGTACCCCGAGCGGCTACACCTTC. Translating gives CASSESPGSTPSGYTF.

The chain has TRBV5-4 and TRBJ1-1; maybe TRBD1 (5 bases). Germline values: CDR1 SGHNT, CDR2 YYREEE (reference sequence). The CDR3 is 17 residues long. Trimming cost V 4 bases and J 1 base, with 20 bases left between them. CDR3 in DNA: TGTGCCAGCAGCAGTTGGGGGGGAATAACAGGGAACACTGAAGCTTTCTTT. Translation: CASSSWGGITGNTEAFF.

This clone has a single count. CDR3 amino acids: CAWSVPLPQSPLHF. CDR3 nucleotides: TGTGCCTGGAGTGTACCACTGCCTCAATCACCCCTCCACTTT. The chain is built from TRBV30 and TRBJ1-6; D is ambiguous. CDR1 is GTSNPN, CDR2 SVGIG, per germline (reference sequence). Trimming pared 0 bases from V and 10 bases from J, leaving 13 bases between. This CDR3 region has 14 residues. The full variable domain, completed using reference TRBV30 and TRBJ1-6, is SQTIHQWPATLVQPVGSPLSLECTVEGTSNPNLYWYRQAAGRGLQLLFYSVGIGQISSEVPQNLSASRPQDRQFILSSKKLLLSDSGFYLCAWSVPLPQSPLHFGNGTRLTVT.

V gene TRBV5-1 combines with J gene TRBJ2-5; perhaps TRBD2 as D (5 bases). V shed 0 bases and J shed 4 bases, with 13 bases lying between them. In germline, CDR1 is SGHRS, CDR2 YFSETQ. The CDR3 covers 15 residues. Written as DNA, the CDR3 is TGCGCCAGCAGCTTGGCACGGTCAGAGGGAGAGACCCAGTACTTC. Its translation is CASSLARSEGETQYF. Full variable domain (missing parts from reference TRBV5-1 and TRBJ2-5): KAGVTQTPRYLIKTRGQQVTLSCSPISGHRSVSWYQQTPGQGLQFLFEYFSETQRNKGNFPGRFSGRQFSNSRSEMNVSTLELGDSALYLCASSLARSEGETQYFGPGTRLLVL.

The chain has TRBV9 and TRBJ1-6; TRBD1 might be the D (6 bases). Trimming stripped 2 bases from V and 8 bases from J, with 14 bases between. The CDR3 loop spans 15 amino acids. Germline CDR1 reads SGDLS; CDR2 reads YYNGEE. CDR3 in DNA: TGTGCCAGCAGCGTCTCCGACAGGTTTGATTCACCCCTCCACTTT. This translates into CASSVSDRFDSPLHF.

CDR3: CSVYDRSAETQYF. The CDR3 DNA reads TGCAGCGTTTATGACAGGAGTGCCGAGACCCAGTACTTC. This chain links TRBV29-1 with TRBJ2-5; tentative D call: TRBD1 (6 bases). V was trimmed by 5 bases and J by 5 bases, leaving 15 bases between them. CDR3 size: 13 residues. Germline lookup yields CDR1 SQVTM and CDR2 ANQGSEA.

The CDR3 DNA sequence: TGCAGCGTTGAATCAGGGGGCTATGGCTACACCTTC. Translated: CSVESGGYGYTF. This chain connects TRBV29-1 to TRBJ1-2, with TRBD1 identical over 7 bases. Trimming cost V 2 bases and J 4 bases; bases outside gene matches: 1. The CDR3 covers 12 residues. Per germline, CDR1 SQVTM and CDR2 ANQGSEA. Full variable domain (outside the CDR3, taken from reference TRBV29-1 and TRBJ1-2): SAVISQKPSRDICQRGTSLTIQCQVDSQVTMMFWYRQQPGQSLTLIATANQGSEATYESGFVIDKFPISRPNLTFSTLTVSNMSPEDSSIYLCSVESGGYGYTFGSGTRLTVV.

This clone was seen just once. The chain has TRBV7-9 and TRBJ1-1; D is unresolved. The CDR3 consists of 14 residues. Germline-derived CDR1 and CDR2 are SEHNR and FQNEAQ (reference sequence). V was pared by 3 bases and J by 4 bases, with 12 bases between. CDR3 coding DNA: TGTGCCAGCAGCTTTGCCAAGGAGAGCACTGAAGCTTTCTTT. This translates into CASSFAKESTEAFF.

The chain combines TRBV19 with TRBJ1-1; D is perhaps TRBD1 (5 bases). CDR3 size: 14 residues. Trimming removed 10 bases from V and 2 bases from J, with 17 bases in between. The germline V gene has CDR1 LNHDA and CDR2 SQIVND (reference sequence). CDR3 sequence: CATTEGGDNTEAFF. CDR3 bases: TGTGCCACTACGGAGGGTGGGGACAACACTGAAGCTTTCTTT.

The chain has TRBV12-3 or TRBV12-4 and TRBJ2-5; no reliable D call. The germline V and J ends were trimmed by 6 bases and 1 base, with 9 bases remaining between them. The CDR3 extends over 13 amino acids. CDR3 bases: TGTGCCAGCAGCCCTTGGGGCCAAGAGACCCAGTACTTC. It is translated as CASSPWGQETQYF.

The gene calls are TRBV6-5 and TRBJ1-4; possibly TRBD1 for D (6 bases). V was trimmed by 6 bases and J by 5 bases, leaving 13 bases between them. The germline V gene has CDR1 MNHEY and CDR2 SVGAGI. This CDR3 has 14 residues. CDR3 nucleotide sequence: TGTGCCAGCAGCGGGGGGCTAGAGAATGAAAAACTGTTTTTT. Translation gives CASSGGLENEKLFF.

The chain is built from TRBV28 and TRBJ2-5, with TRBD1 matching over 9 bases. Germline CDR1 reads MDHEN; CDR2 reads SYDVKM. CDR3 length equals 14 residues. V trimming: 5 bases; J trimming: 5 bases; junction bases outside the gene matches: 6. DNA of the CDR3: TGTGCCAGCAGTACAGGGGGCGGATCGGAGACCCAGTACTTC. This gives the protein CASSTGGGSETQYF. Complete variable domain (other parts from reference TRBV28 and TRBJ2-5): DVKVTQSSRYLVKRTGEKVFLECVQDMDHENMFWYRQDPGLGLRLIYFSYDVKMKEKGDIPEGYSVSREKKERFSLILESASTNQTSMYLCASSTGGGSETQYFGPGTRLLVL.

This rearrangement joins TRBV5-1 to TRBJ1-1, with 7 bases matching TRBD1. The CDR3 runs to 11 residues. From germline, CDR1 is SGHRS and CDR2 YFSETQ. V was pared by 7 bases and J by 11 bases, with 8 bases of the junction left unmatched. The CDR3 spells CASRMEGAAFF. CDR3 nucleotides: TGCGCCAGCCGCATGGAGGGGGCCGCTTTCTTT.

This clone appeared a single time. The chain carries TRBV5-1 and TRBJ2-3; 12 nucleotides agree with TRBD2. Trimming removed 4 bases from V and 4 bases from J; junction bases left unmatched: 7. Germline V gene lookup returns CDR1 SGHRS and CDR2 YFSETQ. The CDR3 runs to 16 residues. CDR3 sequence: CASSPPSGGASDTQYF. The CDR3 DNA sequence: TGCGCCAGCAGCCCACCTAGCGGGGGGGCTTCAGATACGCAGTATTTT.

This chain links TRBV21-1 with TRBJ2-1; the D call in the table, TRBD2, was not verified against the DNA. TRBV21-1 is tagged as a pseudogene. The CDR3 spans 12 residues. The DNA of the CDR3 is TGTGCCAGCAGCAAAGACTCCCATGAGCAGTTCTTC. It is translated as CASSKDSHEQFF.

The rearrangement uses TRBV5-8 and TRBJ2-7; D assignment may be TRBD1 or TRBD2 (5 bases each). Germline values: CDR1 SGHTS, CDR2 YDEGEE. Trimming took 0 bases from V and 5 from J, leaving 15 bases between them. The CDR3 is 15 amino acids. The CDR3 is CASSLVGVNFNEQYF. For the CDR3, the DNA is TGTGCCAGCAGCTTGGTGGGGGTGAACTTCAACGAGCAGTACTTC.

The rearrangement links TRBV7-2 to TRBJ2-3, with D perhaps TRBD2 (7 bases). The CDR3 has 15 amino acids. Trimming removed 1 base at V and 3 bases at J, with 11 bases between. CDR1 and CDR2 (germline): SGHTA, FQGNSA. The CDR3 nucleotides are TGTGCCAGCAGCTTAGGGGCGGGGGCGACAGATACGCAGTATTTT. As protein: CASSLGAGATDTQYF.

This clone was seen more than once but under ten times. The genes are TRBV11-3 and TRBJ2-6; D is perhaps TRBD2 (6 bases). Trimming pared 0 bases from V and 0 bases from J, leaving 21 bases between. This CDR3 is built from 21 residues. Germline CDR1 reads SGHNT; CDR2 reads YENEEA. The CDR3 bases are TGTGCCAGCAGCTTAGATCTTGTATCCCTGGCGGACTACTCTGGGGCCAACGTCCTGACTTTC. Translated, it gives CASSLDLVSLADYSGANVLTF.

This clone was found once. This rearrangement joins TRBV25-1 to TRBJ2-3; no definite D call. CDR1 is MGHDK and CDR2 is SYGVNS in the germline V gene. Trimming took 1 base from V and 0 from J, leaving 5 bases between them. The CDR3 sequence is 14 residues long. CDR3 protein: CASSEWGSTDTQYF. The CDR3 bases are TGTGCCAGCAGTGAATGGGGTAGCACAGATACGCAGTATTTT.